The next 20 T cell receptor beta chains were all read from a single sample in a study of metastatic and nonmetastatic thyroid tumors. Patients were all untreated before their thyroid surgery. TCRdb re-called clones via MiXCR from the PCR reads. The sample includes around 61,000 clones, 30% of them seen just once. The specimen sequenced was blood. Receptors originate from a female donor with papillary thyroid cancer or a benign thyroid nodule (not recorded which). Some clones in this sample may be carry-over from other donors' samples.

This clone came up a few times. The rearrangement uses TRBV20-1 and TRBJ2-1; 8 bases map to TRBD1. Germline CDR1 and CDR2: DFQATT and SNEGSKA (reference sequence). This CDR3 region has 15 residues. Germline trimming cut 2 bases from V and 8 bases from J; bases unmatched to any gene: 11. The CDR3 region is CSARTGAGGFDEQFF. As DNA, the CDR3 is TGCAGTGCTAGAACTGGGGCAGGGGGCTTCGATGAGCAGTTCTTC.

In this sample, this clone is medium-sized. CDR3 amino acids: CATSERLGGDPGELFF. Written as DNA, the CDR3 is TGTGCCACCAGTGAACGCTTAGGGGGGGATCCCGGGGAGCTGTTTTTT. The V gene is TRBV24-1, the J gene TRBJ2-2, with D possibly TRBD2 on 7 matching bases. CDR3 length equals 16 residues. CDR1 and CDR2 (germline): KGHDR, SFDVKD. V lost 4 bases, J lost 6 bases, and 17 bases lay in between.

The chain couples TRBV20-1 to TRBJ1-5; D is unclear. The V end was cut by 0 bases, the J end by 1 base, with 7 bases between. CDR1 and CDR2 from the germline V gene are DFQATT and SNEGSKA (reference sequence). The CDR3 consists of 14 residues. CDR3 in DNA: TGCAGTGCTAGAGATTTAGACAGCAATCAGCCCCAGCATTTT. It encodes CSARDLDSNQPQHF.

Judged by abundance, this clone is medium-sized. The chain is built from TRBV28 and TRBJ1-2, with a possible D match to TRBD1 (6 bases). The CDR3 loop spans 13 amino acids. Germline loops: CDR1 MDHEN, CDR2 SYDVKM. CDR3 sequence: CAIQGRSYYGYTF. The DNA of the CDR3 is TGTGCGATACAGGGCAGATCCTACTATGGCTACACCTTC.

The J gene is TRBJ2-7, the V gene TRBV15, with D unclear. This CDR3 has 13 amino acids. The V end lost 0 bases, the J end lost 5 bases, and 8 bases lay between the germline ends. Germline CDR1 is LNHNV and CDR2 is YYDKDF (reference sequence). CDR3 sequence (DNA): TGTGCCACCAGCAGAGACAGGTTCGACGAGCAGTACTTC. Protein sequence: CATSRDRFDEQYF.

The chain couples TRBV4-2 to TRBJ1-2; 9 bases align to TRBD1. CDR3 length equals 17 residues. With V trimmed by 8 bases and J by 2 bases, 15 bases remained unmatched. The germline CDR1 and CDR2 sequences are LGHNA and YNFKEQ. The CDR3 loop is CASLPNPPTGGNYGYTF. Here the CDR3 DNA reads TGTGCCAGCCTTCCTAATCCCCCGACAGGGGGGAACTATGGCTACACCTTC.

V is TRBV5-1 and J is TRBJ2-7; D uncertain. Looked up from germline, CDR1 is SGHRS and CDR2 is YFSETQ. The CDR3 loop spans 16 amino acids. The V and J ends lost 4 bases and 2 bases respectively, with 19 bases between them. CDR3 coding DNA: TGCGCCAGCAGCCCCGCGCCGCCCGTCAGAACCTACGAGCAGTACTTC. It translates to CASSPAPPVRTYEQYF.

The sample holds many counts of this clone. This specimen includes other DNA sequences encoding the same CDR3. This chain links TRBV20-1 with TRBJ1-2; 11 bases align to TRBD1. This CDR3 is 15 amino acids long. Trimming took 5 bases from V and 7 from J; bases not matched to a gene: 12. Germline V gene sequence: CDR1 DFQATT, CDR2 SNEGSKA (reference sequence). The CDR3 nucleotides are TGCAGTGCTCCTCTCAGGGACAGGGGGAGGGGTGGCTACACCTTC. As protein: CSAPLRDRGRGGYTF.

This clone was seen more than once but under ten times. CDR3 coding DNA: TGCGCCAGCACCTCAGGGGGCTATAGAGCTGAAAAACTGTTTTTT. This codes for CASTSGGYRAEKLFF. The chain employs TRBV5-1 and TRBJ1-4; 8 nucleotides agree with TRBD1. This CDR3 region has 15 residues. Germline V lookup: CDR1 SGHRS, CDR2 YFSETQ. Trimming cost V 6 bases and J 7 bases; bases outside gene matches: 11.

This clone came up a few times. This CDR3 is CASRGGQGGDGYTF. The CDR3 coding sequence is TGTGCCAGCAGAGGTGGACAGGGGGGAGATGGCTACACCTTC. The V call is TRBV6-1, the J call TRBJ1-2; 10 bases align to TRBD1. This CDR3 has 14 residues. Germline lookup yields CDR1 MNHNS and CDR2 SASEGT. V trimming: 6 bases; J trimming: 6 bases; junction bases outside the gene matches: 7.

This clone was detected only a few times. The V gene is TRBV29-1, the J gene TRBJ2-5; D perhaps matches TRBD2 (6 bases). This CDR3 region has 13 residues. The germline gives CDR1 SQVTM, CDR2 ANQGSEA. V lost 7 bases, J lost 2 bases, and 14 bases lay in between. In nucleotides, the CDR3 is TGCAGCGGCGGAGGGGCCTTTCAAGAGACCCAGTACTTC. Amino acid sequence: CSGGGAFQETQYF.

The V and J genes are TRBV20-1 and TRBJ1-3, with 9 positions matching TRBD1. The V gene's germline CDR1 is DFQATT and CDR2 SNEGSKA (reference sequence). The CDR3 has 13 amino acids. V shed 5 bases, J shed 3 bases, and the junction held 2 bases outside the gene matches. The DNA of the CDR3 is TGCAGTGCTGAGGGACAGGGTGGAAACACCATATATTTT. Translating it yields CSAEGQGGNTIYF.

This clone has only a few counts. The rearrangement joins TRBV20-1 to TRBJ2-1; D may match TRBD1 or TRBD2 (5 bases each). CDR1 and CDR2 (germline): DFQATT, SNEGSKA (reference sequence). V was pared by 2 bases and J by 4 bases, with 12 bases between. This CDR3 has 14 amino acids. As DNA, the CDR3 is TGCAGTGCTAGACCGTGGGACCTATACAATGAGCAGTTCTTC. Translation gives CSARPWDLYNEQFF.

The CDR3 reads CASSYSGQGSYEQYF. CDR3 DNA sequence: TGTGCCAGCAGTTACTCAGGACAGGGGTCCTACGAGCAGTACTTC. This rearrangement joins TRBV6-6 to TRBJ2-7; 9 bases are shared with TRBD1. The CDR3 spans 15 residues. Germline-derived CDR1 and CDR2 are MNHNY and SVGAGI (reference sequence). Germline trimming cut 0 bases from V and 1 base from J; bases unmatched to any gene: 1.

This clone was detected only a few times. The chain recombines TRBV24-1 with TRBJ2-3; the D gene is possibly TRBD2 (6 bases). Per germline, CDR1 KGHDR and CDR2 SFDVKD. Trimming stripped 9 bases from V and 5 bases from J, with 11 bases between. CDR3 length: 12 amino acids. The chain's CDR3 is CATAGSGDTQYF. The CDR3 DNA sequence: TGTGCCACCGCGGGGTCAGGAGATACGCAGTATTTT.

The chain links TRBV7-3 to TRBJ2-1, with 8 bases identical to TRBD2. CDR1 is SGHTA, CDR2 FQGTGA, per germline. The CDR3 is made up of 14 amino acids. V lost 5 bases, J lost 4 bases, and 4 bases stayed unmatched. CDR3 loop: CASSPGGGYNEQFF. CDR3 in DNA: TGTGCCAGCAGCCCCGGGGGGGGTTACAATGAGCAGTTCTTC.

This clone was seen only a few times. CDR3 protein: CASKPQKFYYGYTF. The DNA of the CDR3 is TGTGCCAGCAAACCCCAGAAATTTTACTATGGCTACACCTTC. The rearrangement uses TRBV28 and TRBJ1-2; unclear D gene. V was clipped by 7 bases and J by 3 bases, with 15 bases between them. The CDR3 extends over 14 amino acids. Per germline, CDR1 MDHEN and CDR2 SYDVKM.

This sequence joins TRBV5-1 and TRBJ2-2, with D perhaps matching TRBD1 or TRBD2 (5 bases each). The CDR3 consists of 14 residues. V shed 10 bases and J shed 1 base, with 14 bases lying between them. Germline CDR1 and CDR2: SGHRS and YFSETQ. The CDR3 DNA follows: TGCGCCTCCCAGGGAGCCAAGAACACCGGGGAGCTGTTTTTT. Its translation is CASQGAKNTGELFF.

This clone was recorded a few times. V and J are TRBV5-1 and TRBJ2-1, with a tentative D call TRBD2 (6 bases). The CDR3 totals 14 residues. CDR1 is SGHRS and CDR2 is YFSETQ in the germline V gene. V was clipped by 2 bases and J by 2 bases, with 8 bases between them. The CDR3 region is CASSLGTAYNEQFF. CDR3 in DNA: TGCGCCAGCAGCTTAGGGACTGCCTACAATGAGCAGTTCTTC.

Ten or more counts support this clone. Since a much larger clone is just one base distant, this may be a read error. The DNA is omitted, as the CDR3 cannot be located on it reliably, and the CDR3 follows TCRdb's listing. The chain has TRBV11-2 and TRBJ1-1. The germline V gene encodes CDR1 SGHAT and CDR2 FQNNGV. The CDR3 length equals 14 residues, ends included. The CDR3 spells CASTVGWGNTEASF.